This note documents a single T cell receptor beta chain sequence. Its antigen target is currently unknown. Per-base quality was not reported, and no clone a single base away is much larger than it. These data originate in a study of blood T cell repertoires in COVID-19 (dated by TCRdb to 2020 to 2022). Some background on the complete study: Samples covering the acute and convalescent phases of COVID-19 were provided by collaborators in the United States, Italy and Spain. Where HLA class I and class II types were available, the types were taken from metadata supplied by the sample provider, not from assay-based typing. The sample metadata nearly always contained a de-identified subject ID, COVID-19 status, age in years and sex. The repertoires were made available in a free public database intended to serve as a resource for research on the immune response to SARS-CoV-2. The samples were drawn from the first 160 participants of the ongoing ImmuneRACE study and from 1,200 or so subjects provided by 6 global collaborators. The prospective study material was composed of cDNA or gDNA derived from T cells, B-cell-depleted T cells, or PBMCs. The dataset comprised deeply sampled blood TCRbeta repertoires from subjects exposed to, actively infected with, or recovered from COVID-19.

Whole blood was collected in K2EDTA tubes by collaborating institutions according to the institutions' own protocols. For TCRbeta analysis, collaborator samples were shipped as frozen whole blood, as isolated PBMCs, or as DNA extracted from either sample type. The CDR3 numbers 16 residues from cysteine through phenylalanine. Left in the record is the CDR3 DNA by itself, 48 bases read in frame from the first base. The germline V and J ends show losses of 7 bases and 9 bases respectively, and no gene match explains 18 bases of the junction. The germline V gene (reference sequence) specifies LNHDA as CDR1 and SQIVND as CDR2. The immunoSEQ Assay, a bias-controlled multiplex PCR, was used to amplify TCRbeta CDR3 regions from genomic DNA. In the authors' own workflow: Nucleated cell counts per sample were estimated from amplification of reference gene primers within the assay. To quantify the absolute abundance of each unique TCRbeta CDR3 rearrangement, sequence reads were collapsed and filtered. Productive Simpson clonality was computed per sample as the square root of Simpson's diversity index over productive rearrangements. Held by TCRdb, this immuneACCESS table contains in-frame sequences only and omits some clones. Under half of the omission traces to an unresolved V gene where checked; the cause of the rest is unknown. V, J and clone size reflect that table, while D and trimming were determined from the DNA. The sample includes approximately 36,000 clones, with 87% observed a single time. The top ten hold 20% to 25% of the sample.

On the study overall, not on this receptor specifically: The quantity of clinical and demographic metadata differed by source and by participant and was supplied without curation.

The chain employs TRBV19 and TRBJ2-1, and TRBD2 matches 7 of the central bases. Sequences were obtained from peripheral blood. The source is a man aged 55 to 70 with acute or convalescent COVID-19. Read as DNA, the sequence is TGTGCCAGTACCATGGGGGGGAGGGCTCAAAGGGGTGAGCAGTTCTTC. Its protein product is CASTMGGRAQRGEQFF.